The next 25 T cell receptor beta chains were all read from a single sample in a study of blood T cell repertoires in COVID-19. Measured with immunoSEQ multiplex PCR; TCRdb has only the in-frame clones, and not every one. Of some 290,000 clones in the sample, nearly 90% were seen once. Material for sequencing was PBMCs or T cells enriched from blood (not recorded which). These receptors came from a woman aged 25-40 years who had recovered from COVID-19.

V gene TRBV7-6 combines with J gene TRBJ2-6; 11 bases map to TRBD1. Germline CDR1 is SGHVS and CDR2 is FNYEAQ. The trim removed 3 bases at V and 1 base at J, leaving 2 bases unmatched. CDR3 size: 17 residues. CDR3 nucleotide sequence: TGTGCCAGCAGCTTCGGGACAGGGGGGTCTGGGGCCAACGTCCTGACTTTC. Its protein product is CASSFGTGGSGANVLTF.

The genes are TRBV19 and TRBJ1-2; D is unresolved. The CDR3 has 14 amino acids. The V gene's germline CDR1 is LNHDA and CDR2 SQIVND (reference sequence). Trimming left V 2 bases short and J 2 bases short, with 9 bases between. Written as DNA, the CDR3 is TGTGCCAGTAGTATATCTAGCGGGAACTATGGCTACACCTTC. This sequence encodes CASSISSGNYGYTF.

The chain joins TRBV5-6 to TRBJ1-2; 7 bases are shared with TRBD1. The CDR3 is 15 amino acids. Losses at the gene ends were 7 bases for V and 8 bases for J; bases not matched to a gene: 17. CDR1 is SGHDT, CDR2 YYEEEE, per germline. CDR3 loop: CASYRTGEVYYGYTF. Written as DNA, the CDR3 is TGTGCCAGCTATAGGACAGGCGAGGTTTATTACGGCTACACCTTC.

The chain joins TRBV24-1 to TRBJ2-1; 10 nucleotides line up with TRBD2. Germline V gene data show CDR1 as KGHDR and CDR2 as SFDVKD. The J segment lost 7 bases and the V segment lost 8 bases, leaving 4 bases of the junction unmatched. This CDR3 comprises 13 residues. The CDR3 spells CATTASGGNEQFF. The DNA of the CDR3 is TGTGCCACCACGGCTAGCGGGGGAAATGAGCAGTTCTTC.

The genes are TRBV11-3 and TRBJ2-2; 8 bases are shared with TRBD2. Germline V gene sequence: CDR1 SGHNT, CDR2 YENEEA. CDR3 length: 15 amino acids. V lost 2 bases and J lost 5; bases outside the gene matches: 4. The CDR3 sequence: CASSLIASGTGELFF. For the CDR3, the DNA is TGTGCCAGCAGCTTAATCGCTAGCGGGACCGGGGAGCTGTTTTTT. The full variable domain, its missing parts supplied by reference TRBV11-3 and TRBJ2-2, is EAGVVQSPRYKIIEKKQPVAFWCNPISGHNTLYWYLQNLGQGPELLIRYENEEAVDDSQLPKDRFSAERLKGVDSTLKIQPAELGDSAVYLCASSLIASGTGELFFGEGSRLTVL.

The chain carries TRBV3-1 (or the pseudogene TRBV3-2) and TRBJ1-6; D unclear. From germline, CDR1 is LGHDT and CDR2 YNNKEL (reference sequence). The CDR3 consists of 14 residues. V lost 1 base and J lost 10, with 11 bases in between. CDR3 in DNA: TGTGCCAGCAGCCAAGTTGGGAGAGGGTCACCCCTCCACTTT. Translating it yields CASSQVGRGSPLHF.

The chain employs TRBV14 and TRBJ2-3; D not resolved. Germline values: CDR1 SGHDN, CDR2 FVKESK. This CDR3 contains 15 residues. V was cut by 1 base and J by 2 bases, with 10 bases left in between. The CDR3 coding sequence is TGTGCCAGCAGCCAAGGGGCGTATACCACAGATACGCAGTATTTT. Translating it yields CASSQGAYTTDTQYF.

V usage is TRBV9 and J usage is TRBJ2-2, with TRBD2 matching 11 bases. CDR1 and CDR2 from the germline V gene are SGDLS and YYNGEE. The V gene end was trimmed by 4 bases and the J gene end by 2 bases; junction bases not matched to a gene: 10. This CDR3 contains 18 residues. The CDR3 reads CASSRLAGGPQNTGELFF. In DNA, the CDR3 is TGTGCCAGCAGCCGGTTAGCGGGAGGGCCCCAAAACACCGGGGAGCTGTTTTTT.

This clone has a single count. This chain joins TRBV6-5 and TRBJ2-2; the match to TRBD1 covers 7 bases. CDR1 is MNHEY and CDR2 is SVGAGI in the germline V gene. Trimming at V came to 6 bases and at J to 4 bases, leaving 5 bases not matched to a gene. This CDR3 has 14 amino acids. The CDR3 sequence: CASSRNRGTGELFF. In DNA form, the CDR3 reads TGTGCCAGCAGCCGAAACAGGGGCACCGGGGAGCTGTTTTTT.

The chain employs TRBV7-2 and TRBJ1-1; 10 positions match TRBD1. The germline gives CDR1 SGHTA, CDR2 FQGNSA. CDR3 size: 13 residues. J was trimmed by 11 bases and V by 5 bases; bases with no gene match: 8. The CDR3 sequence: CASSLTGGGGAFF. The CDR3 nucleotides are TGTGCCAGCAGCCTGACAGGGGGCGGCGGTGCTTTCTTT.

The chain is built from TRBV12-5 and TRBJ1-1; D gene unclear. Looked up from germline, CDR1 is LGHNT and CDR2 is FRNRAP. V shed 6 bases and J shed 4 bases, with 6 bases lying between them. The CDR3 consists of 11 residues. CDR3 in DNA: TGTGCTAGTGGCGGAGGCACTGAAGCTTTCTTT. Its protein product is CASGGGTEAFF.

The chain recombines TRBV28 with TRBJ1-2, with 9 bases that match TRBD1. With V trimmed by 5 bases and J by 8 bases, 6 bases remained unmatched. The CDR3 totals 13 residues. Germline V gives CDR1 MDHEN, CDR2 SYDVKM. CDR3 in amino acids: CASSTQGAGGYTF. The CDR3 nucleotides are TGTGCCAGCAGTACACAGGGGGCAGGAGGCTACACCTTC.

This chain links TRBV6-5 with TRBJ1-3; 8 nucleotides agree with TRBD1. CDR3 length: 15 residues. V dropped 6 bases and J dropped 2; count of bases not matched to a gene: 6. Germline CDR1 and CDR2: MNHEY and SVGAGI. CDR3 bases: TGTGCCAGCAGAACAACAGGGGGTACTGGAAACACCATATATTTT. Translation: CASRTTGGTGNTIYF.

The chain has TRBV10-3 and TRBJ1-1; tentative D call: TRBD1 (6 bases). Germline CDR1 and CDR2: ENHRY and SYGVKD. Trimming cost V 5 bases and J 11 bases, with 12 bases left between them. The CDR3 sequence is 11 residues long. The CDR3 DNA sequence: TGTGCCATCAGTTCAGCTCAGGGGGCTTTCTTT. Translated: CAISSAQGAFF.

The CDR3 sequence is CASSRGGVTNTGELFF. The CDR3 DNA is TGTGCCAGCAGTCGCGGCGGGGTAACGAACACCGGGGAGCTGTTTTTT. This chain joins TRBV27 and TRBJ2-2; TRBD2 is a possible D gene (6 bases). Germline V lookup: CDR1 MNHEY, CDR2 SMNVEV (reference sequence). With 5 bases removed from V and 0 bases from J, the gap between germline ends came to 13 bases. The CDR3 is made up of 16 amino acids.

This clone was counted once. The rearrangement uses TRBV11-2 and TRBJ2-3; D is unclear. From germline, CDR1 is SGHAT and CDR2 FQNNGV. CDR3 length: 15 amino acids. Trimming removed 1 base at V and 3 bases at J, with 11 bases between. CDR3 residues: CASSLVSRSTDTQYF. CDR3 bases: TGTGCCAGCAGCTTAGTTTCCAGAAGTACAGATACGCAGTATTTT.

This clone occurred once. V usage is TRBV23-1 and J usage is TRBJ2-1; tentative D call: TRBD1 (5 bases). TRBV23-1 is an ORF, with its function uncertain. V was trimmed by 7 bases and J by 6 bases, leaving 19 bases between them. This CDR3 is built from 15 residues. CDR3 region: CASKRLRTPLNEQFF. The CDR3 DNA sequence: TGCGCCAGCAAGAGGCTGAGGACACCCCTCAATGAGCAGTTCTTC.

The J gene is TRBJ2-3, the V gene TRBV6-6; D gene uncertain. The CDR3 loop spans 10 amino acids. Trimming stripped 6 bases from V and 7 bases from J, with 5 bases between. The V gene's germline CDR1 is MNHNY and CDR2 SVGAGI (reference sequence). For the CDR3, the DNA is TGTGCCAGCAGGGGCAATACGCAGTATTTT. Translating gives CASRGNTQYF.

The chain joins TRBV7-9 to TRBJ2-3; the match to TRBD2 covers 12 bases. Unmatched junction bases numbered 11, after V lost 7 bases and J lost 3 bases. The CDR3 has 17 residues. Per the germline V gene, CDR1 is SEHNR and CDR2 is FQNEAQ (reference sequence). Here the CDR3 DNA reads TGTGCCAGCACCTCCGACCTAGCGGGAGGGCCAACAGATACGCAGTATTTT. As protein: CASTSDLAGGPTDTQYF.

This clone has a single count. The chain uses TRBV19 and TRBJ2-2; D perhaps matches TRBD2 (5 bases). V dropped 11 bases and J dropped 0 bases, with 13 bases sitting between them. This CDR3 contains 14 residues. CDR1 and CDR2 (germline): LNHDA, SQIVND (reference sequence). In DNA form, the CDR3 reads TGTGCCGCCCGGGATATGACGAACACCGGGGAGCTGTTTTTT. This codes for CAARDMTNTGELFF.

The chain combines TRBV21-1 with TRBJ2-1; TRBD2 was called by the table and not checked on the DNA. TRBV21-1 is recorded as a pseudogene. The CDR3 sequence is 12 residues long. Here the CDR3 reads CAASGASNEQFF. The CDR3 region has the DNA TGCGCTGCATCTGGAGCGAGCAATGAGCAGTTCTTC.

The chain carries TRBV28 and TRBJ2-2; 9 bases are shared with TRBD2. Germline lookup yields CDR1 MDHEN and CDR2 SYDVKM. CDR3 length equals 17 residues. Germline trimming cut 4 bases from V and 6 bases from J; bases unmatched to any gene: 12. CDR3 region: CASSSFSGSIFSGELFF. The CDR3 region has the DNA TGTGCCAGCAGTTCCTTTAGCGGGAGCATTTTTTCCGGGGAGCTGTTTTTT.

The gene calls are TRBV4-2 and TRBJ2-2; D ambiguous. Trimming stripped 1 base from V and 4 bases from J, with 13 bases between. There are 16 residues in the CDR3. Germline loops: CDR1 LGHNA, CDR2 YNFKEQ. Written as DNA, the CDR3 is TGTGCCAGCAGCCAAGTATTAGAACAGATCACCGGGGAGCTGTTTTTT. It yields the protein CASSQVLEQITGELFF.

The chain couples TRBV6-2 or TRBV6-3 to TRBJ2-7; D unresolved. The CDR3 has 16 residues. Trimming left V 0 bases short and J 4 bases short, with 16 bases between. The germline gives CDR1 MNHEY, CDR2 SVGEGT. For the CDR3, the DNA is TGTGCCAGCAGTTACTCGGCTCAAATTTACAAATACGAGCAGTACTTC. Protein product: CASSYSAQIYKYEQYF.

J is TRBJ1-6 and V is TRBV5-4; a weak D match, TRBD1 (5 bases). CDR1 is SGHNT, CDR2 YYREEE, per germline (reference sequence). The ends were cut back, 4 bases at V and 5 bases at J, with 10 bases in the middle. The CDR3 length is 14 residues. The CDR3 is CASSADRNNSPLHF. The CDR3 nucleotides are TGTGCCAGCAGCGCTGACAGAAATAATTCACCCCTCCACTTT.